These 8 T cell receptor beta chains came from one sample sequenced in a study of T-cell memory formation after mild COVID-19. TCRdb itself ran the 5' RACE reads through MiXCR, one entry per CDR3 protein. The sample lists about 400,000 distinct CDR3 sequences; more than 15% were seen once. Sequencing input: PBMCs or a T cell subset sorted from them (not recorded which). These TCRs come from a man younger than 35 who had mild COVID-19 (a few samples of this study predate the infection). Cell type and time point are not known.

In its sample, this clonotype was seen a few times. CDR3 in DNA: TGCAGTGCTAGAGAGGGTGGGGATGGAAACACCATATATTTT. Its protein is CSAREGGDGNTIYF. The V gene is TRBV20-1, the J gene TRBJ1-3; D gene unclear. The germline gives CDR1 DFQATT, CDR2 SNEGSKA (reference sequence). The CDR3 spans 14 residues. V was clipped by 0 bases and J by 3 bases, with 9 bases between them.

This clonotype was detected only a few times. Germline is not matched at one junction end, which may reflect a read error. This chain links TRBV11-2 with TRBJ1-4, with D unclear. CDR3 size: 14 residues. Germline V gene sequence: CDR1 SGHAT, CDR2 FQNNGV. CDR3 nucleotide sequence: TGTGCCAGCAGCCCCGGGTTGGTATGGGTGAAAAACTGTTTT. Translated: CASSPGLVWVKNCF. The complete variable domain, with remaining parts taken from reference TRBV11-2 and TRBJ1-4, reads EAGVAQSPRYKIIEKRQSVAFWCNPISGHATLYWYQQILGQGPKLLIQFQNNGVVDDSQLPKDRFSAERLKGVDSTLKIQPAKLEDSAVYLCASSPGLVWVKNCFGSGTQLSVL.

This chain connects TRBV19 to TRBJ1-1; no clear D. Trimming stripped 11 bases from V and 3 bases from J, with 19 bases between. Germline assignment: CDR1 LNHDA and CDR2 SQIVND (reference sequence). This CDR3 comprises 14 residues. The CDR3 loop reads CAVRYEVGYTEAFF. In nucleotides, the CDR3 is TGTGCCGTTAGGTACGAGGTCGGGTACACTGAAGCTTTCTTT.

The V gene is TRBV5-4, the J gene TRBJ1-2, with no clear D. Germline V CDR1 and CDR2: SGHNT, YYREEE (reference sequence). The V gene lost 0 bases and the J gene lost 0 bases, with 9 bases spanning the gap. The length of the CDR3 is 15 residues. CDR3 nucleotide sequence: TGTGCCAGCAGCTTGGATTCGCGGGCTAACTATGGCTACACCTTC. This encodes CASSLDSRANYGYTF.

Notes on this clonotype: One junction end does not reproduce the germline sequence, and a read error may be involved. The CDR3 region has the DNA TGTGCCAGCAGCCCGCAGACAGCGAGCTCCTACGAGAAGTACTTC. Translated, it gives CASSPQTASSYEKYF. The gene calls are TRBV3-1 and TRBJ2-7; D might be TRBD1 (5 bases). CDR3 length: 15 residues. Germline assignment: CDR1 LGHDT and CDR2 YNNKEL (reference sequence).

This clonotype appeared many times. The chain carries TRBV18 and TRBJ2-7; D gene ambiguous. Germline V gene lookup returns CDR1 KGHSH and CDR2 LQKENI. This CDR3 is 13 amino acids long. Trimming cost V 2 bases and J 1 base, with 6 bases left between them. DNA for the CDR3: TGTGCCAGCTCACCATCGCAATCCTACGAGCAGTACGTC. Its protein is CASSPSQSYEQYV.

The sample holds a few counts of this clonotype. CDR3 in amino acids: CASSSIRDHEQYF. In nucleotides, the CDR3 is TGTGCCAGCAGCTCGATACGGGACCACGAGCAGTACTTC. The V and J genes are TRBV11-2 and TRBJ2-7; D is perhaps TRBD1 or TRBD2 (5 bases each). The germline CDR1 and CDR2 sequences are SGHAT and FQNNGV. The V and J ends lost 4 bases and 5 bases respectively, with 12 bases between them. CDR3 size: 13 residues.

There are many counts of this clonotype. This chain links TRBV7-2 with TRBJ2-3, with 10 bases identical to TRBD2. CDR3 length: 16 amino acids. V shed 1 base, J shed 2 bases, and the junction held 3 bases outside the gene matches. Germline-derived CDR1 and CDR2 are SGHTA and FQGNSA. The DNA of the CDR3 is TGTGCCAGCAGCTTAGGAAGCGGGGGGGTCACAGATACGCAGTATTTT. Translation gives CASSLGSGGVTDTQYF.